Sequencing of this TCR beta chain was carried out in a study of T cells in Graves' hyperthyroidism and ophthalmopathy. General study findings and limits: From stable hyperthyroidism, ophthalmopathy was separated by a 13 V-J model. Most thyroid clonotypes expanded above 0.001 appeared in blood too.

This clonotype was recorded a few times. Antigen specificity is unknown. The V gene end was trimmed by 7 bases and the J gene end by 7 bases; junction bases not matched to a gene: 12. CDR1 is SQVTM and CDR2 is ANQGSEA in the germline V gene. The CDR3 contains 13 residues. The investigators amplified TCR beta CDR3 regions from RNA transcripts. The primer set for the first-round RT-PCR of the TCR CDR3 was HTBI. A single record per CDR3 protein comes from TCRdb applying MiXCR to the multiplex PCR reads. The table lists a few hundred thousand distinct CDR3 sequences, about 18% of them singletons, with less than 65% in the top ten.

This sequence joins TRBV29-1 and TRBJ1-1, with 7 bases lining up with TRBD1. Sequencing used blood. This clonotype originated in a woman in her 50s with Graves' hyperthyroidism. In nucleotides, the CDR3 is TGCAGCGCCCTCGGACAGGAATCGGTTGAAGCTTTCTTT. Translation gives CSALGQESVEAFF.